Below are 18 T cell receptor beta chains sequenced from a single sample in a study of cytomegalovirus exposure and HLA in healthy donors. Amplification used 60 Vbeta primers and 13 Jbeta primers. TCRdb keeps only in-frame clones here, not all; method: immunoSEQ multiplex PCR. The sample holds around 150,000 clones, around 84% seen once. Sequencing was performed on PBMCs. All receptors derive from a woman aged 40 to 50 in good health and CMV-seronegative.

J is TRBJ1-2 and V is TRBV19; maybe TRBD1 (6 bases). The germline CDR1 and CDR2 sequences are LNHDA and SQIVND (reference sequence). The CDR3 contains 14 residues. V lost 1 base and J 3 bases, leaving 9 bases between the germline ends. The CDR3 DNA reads TGTGCCAGTAGTATAGGGCAGGGGCACTATGGCTACACCTTC. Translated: CASSIGQGHYGYTF.

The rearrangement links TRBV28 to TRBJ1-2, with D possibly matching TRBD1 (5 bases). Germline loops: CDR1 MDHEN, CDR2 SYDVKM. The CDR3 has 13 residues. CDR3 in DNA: TGTTATTCTGCGGGACGGATTAACTATGGCTACACCTTC. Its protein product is CYSAGRINYGYTF.

The CDR3 region has the DNA TGCGCCAGCAGCTTGGGTGGCACCTCCTACGAGCAGTACTTC. It translates to CASSLGGTSYEQYF. The chain uses TRBV5-1 and TRBJ2-7; no reliable D call. CDR3 size: 14 residues. Germline loops: CDR1 SGHRS, CDR2 YFSETQ. The V end lost 0 bases, the J end lost 0 bases, and 7 bases lay between the germline ends.

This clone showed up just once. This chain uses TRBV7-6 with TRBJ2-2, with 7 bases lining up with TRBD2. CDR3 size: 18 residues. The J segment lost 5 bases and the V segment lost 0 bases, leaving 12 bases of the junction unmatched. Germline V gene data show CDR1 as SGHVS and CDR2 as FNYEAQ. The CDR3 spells CASSLAAVRGVLTGELFF. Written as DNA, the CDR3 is TGTGCCAGCAGCTTAGCTGCTGTACGGGGGGTACTAACCGGGGAGCTGTTTTTT.

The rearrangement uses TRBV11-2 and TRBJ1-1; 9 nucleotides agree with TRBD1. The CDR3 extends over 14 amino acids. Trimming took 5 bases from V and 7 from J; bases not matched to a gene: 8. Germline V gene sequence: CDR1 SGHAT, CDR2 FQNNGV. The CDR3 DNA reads TGTGCCAGCAGCCCACAACAGGGGGCGATTGAAGCTTTCTTT. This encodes CASSPQQGAIEAFF.

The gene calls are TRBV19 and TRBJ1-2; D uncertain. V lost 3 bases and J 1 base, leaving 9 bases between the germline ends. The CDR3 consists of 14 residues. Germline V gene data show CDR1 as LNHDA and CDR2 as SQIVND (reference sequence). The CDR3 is CASSMASFNYGYTF. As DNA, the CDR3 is TGTGCCAGTAGTATGGCCAGTTTTAACTATGGCTACACCTTC.

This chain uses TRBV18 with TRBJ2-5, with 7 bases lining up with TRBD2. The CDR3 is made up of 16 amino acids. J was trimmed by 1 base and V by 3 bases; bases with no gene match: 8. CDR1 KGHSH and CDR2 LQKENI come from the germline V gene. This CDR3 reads CASSPTVGLVQETQYF. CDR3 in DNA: TGTGCCAGCTCACCCACGGTAGGACTAGTCCAAGAGACCCAGTACTTC.

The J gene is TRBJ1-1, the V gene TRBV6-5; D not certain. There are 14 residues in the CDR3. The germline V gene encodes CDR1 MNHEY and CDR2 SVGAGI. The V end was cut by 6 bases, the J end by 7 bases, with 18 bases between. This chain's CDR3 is CASSRLTGGLEAFF. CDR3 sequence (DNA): TGTGCCAGCAGCAGACTGACGGGAGGACTTGAAGCTTTCTTT.

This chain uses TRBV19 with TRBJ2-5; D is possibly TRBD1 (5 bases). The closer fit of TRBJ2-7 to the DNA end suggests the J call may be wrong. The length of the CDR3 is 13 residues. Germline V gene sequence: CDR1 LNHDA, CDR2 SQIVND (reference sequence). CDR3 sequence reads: CASSIDQGYEQYF. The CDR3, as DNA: TGTGCCAGTAGTATAGATCAGGGCTACGAGCAGTACTTC.

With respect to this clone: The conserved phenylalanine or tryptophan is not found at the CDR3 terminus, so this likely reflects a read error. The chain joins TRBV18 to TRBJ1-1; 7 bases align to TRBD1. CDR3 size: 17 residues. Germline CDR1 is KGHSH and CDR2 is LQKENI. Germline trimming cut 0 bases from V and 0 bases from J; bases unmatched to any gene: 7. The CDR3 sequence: CASSPPTETGLNTEAFL. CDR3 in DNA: TGTGCCAGCTCACCACCAACTGAGACAGGGTTGAACACTGAAGCTTTCCTT.

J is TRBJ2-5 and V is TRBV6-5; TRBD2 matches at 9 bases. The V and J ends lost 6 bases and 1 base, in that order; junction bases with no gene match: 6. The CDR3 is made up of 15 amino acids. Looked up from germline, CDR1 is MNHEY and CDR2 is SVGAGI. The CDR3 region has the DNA TGTGCCAGCAGCAGAAGCGGGGGGACCCAAGAGACCCAGTACTTC. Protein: CASSRSGGTQETQYF.

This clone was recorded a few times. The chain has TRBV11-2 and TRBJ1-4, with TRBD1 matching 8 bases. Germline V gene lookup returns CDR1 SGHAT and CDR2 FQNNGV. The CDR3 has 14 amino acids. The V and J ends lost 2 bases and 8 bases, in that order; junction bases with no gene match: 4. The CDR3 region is CASSLSGGAEKLFF. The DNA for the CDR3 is TGTGCCAGCAGCTTATCAGGGGGCGCGGAAAAACTGTTTTTT. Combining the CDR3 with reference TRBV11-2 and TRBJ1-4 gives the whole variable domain EAGVAQSPRYKIIEKRQSVAFWCNPISGHATLYWYQQILGQGPKLLIQFQNNGVVDDSQLPKDRFSAERLKGVDSTLKIQPAKLEDSAVYLCASSLSGGAEKLFFGSGTQLSVL.

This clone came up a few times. CDR3 sequence: CASSQDTGGLNTGELFF. The DNA of the CDR3 is TGCGCCAGCAGCCAGGACACGGGGGGGCTAAACACCGGGGAGCTGTTTTTT. The chain carries TRBV5-1 and TRBJ2-2; TRBD2 agrees at 8 bases. V was clipped by 4 bases and J by 2 bases; unmatched bases: 10. CDR1 and CDR2 (germline): SGHRS, YFSETQ. This CDR3 spans 17 amino acids.

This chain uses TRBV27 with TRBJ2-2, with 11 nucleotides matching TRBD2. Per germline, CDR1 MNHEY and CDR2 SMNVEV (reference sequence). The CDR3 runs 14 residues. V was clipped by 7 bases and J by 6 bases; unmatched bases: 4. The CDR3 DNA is TGTGCCAGCACCATAGCGGGGGGGCCCGGGGAGCTGTTTTTT. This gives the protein CASTIAGGPGELFF.

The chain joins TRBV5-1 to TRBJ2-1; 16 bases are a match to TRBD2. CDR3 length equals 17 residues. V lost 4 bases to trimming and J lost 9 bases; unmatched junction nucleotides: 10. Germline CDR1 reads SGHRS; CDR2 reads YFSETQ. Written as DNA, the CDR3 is TGCGCCAGCAGCCCCGGGACTAGCGGGGGGGCCGTGAGTGAGCAGTTCTTC. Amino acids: CASSPGTSGGAVSEQFF.

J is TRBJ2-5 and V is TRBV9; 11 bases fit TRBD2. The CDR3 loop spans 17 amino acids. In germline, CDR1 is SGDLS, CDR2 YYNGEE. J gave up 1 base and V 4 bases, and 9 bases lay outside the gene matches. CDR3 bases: TGTGCCAGCAGCACCGCTATAGCGGGGGGGATCCAAGAGACCCAGTACTTC. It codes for CASSTAIAGGIQETQYF.

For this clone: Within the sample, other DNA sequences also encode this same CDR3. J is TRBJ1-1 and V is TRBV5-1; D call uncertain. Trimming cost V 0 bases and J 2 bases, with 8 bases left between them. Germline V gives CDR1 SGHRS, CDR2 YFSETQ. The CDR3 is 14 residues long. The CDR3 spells CASSLGPGNTEAFF. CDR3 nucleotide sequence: TGCGCCAGCAGCTTGGGGCCAGGAAACACTGAAGCTTTCTTT.

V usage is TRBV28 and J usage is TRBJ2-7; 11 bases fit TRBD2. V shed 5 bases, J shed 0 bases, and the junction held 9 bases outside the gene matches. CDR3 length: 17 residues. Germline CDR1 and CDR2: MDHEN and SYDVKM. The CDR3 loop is CASSPTTSGASSYEQYF. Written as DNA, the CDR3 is TGTGCCAGCAGTCCGACGACTAGCGGGGCCAGCTCCTACGAGCAGTACTTC.